These 25 T cell receptor beta chains were sequenced from one sample in a study of OX40 agonist ivuxolimab in advanced cancers. Using immunoSEQ multiplex PCR, the repertoire was profiled, and TCRdb retains in-frame clones only, with some absent. The sample has more than 50,000 clones, 86% seen once. Sequencing was performed on CD4+ or CD8+ T cells sorted from blood, taken in a trial of the OX40 agonist ivuxolimab. The receptors here all came from an adult with an advanced solid tumor such as melanoma, head and neck, liver or kidney cancer.

The rearrangement uses TRBV5-4 and TRBJ1-2, with D tentatively TRBD1 (5 bases). V lost 10 bases and J 0 bases, leaving 22 bases between the germline ends. CDR3 length: 16 amino acids. Germline values: CDR1 SGHNT, CDR2 YYREEE (reference sequence). CDR3 sequence reads: CAGRDLGWVANYGYTF. Here the CDR3 DNA reads TGTGCCGGAAGGGACCTTGGTTGGGTAGCTAACTATGGCTACACCTTC. The full variable domain, its missing parts supplied by reference TRBV5-4 and TRBJ1-2, is ETGVTQSPTHLIKTRGQQVTLRCSSQSGHNTVSWYQQALGQGPQFIFQYYREEENGRGNFPPRFSGLQFPNYSSELNVNALELDDSALYLCAGRDLGWVANYGYTFGSGTRLTVV.

The chain links TRBV4-3 to TRBJ1-6; 8 positions match TRBD1. J was trimmed by 8 bases and V by 2 bases; bases with no gene match: 8. Per the germline V gene, CDR1 is LGHNA and CDR2 is YSLEER. The CDR3 is 16 residues long. CDR3 in DNA: TGCGCCAGCAGCCAAAAGACAGGGGAGATTTATTCACCCCTCCACTTT. Translating it yields CASSQKTGEIYSPLHF.

V gene TRBV19 combines with J gene TRBJ1-2, with a possible D match to TRBD1 (6 bases). V lost 3 bases and J lost 8, with 13 bases in between. This CDR3 is built from 13 residues. The V gene's germline CDR1 is LNHDA and CDR2 SQIVND (reference sequence). DNA for the CDR3: TGTGCCAGTAGTATTGCCCCCGGGGGCGGCTACACCTTC. Translated, it gives CASSIAPGGGYTF. Full variable domain (missing parts from reference TRBV19 and TRBJ1-2): DGGITQSPKYLFRKEGQNVTLSCEQNLNHDAMYWYRQDPGQGLRLIYYSQIVNDFQKGDIAEGYSVSREKKESFPLTVTSAQKNPTAFYLCASSIAPGGGYTFGSGTRLTVV.

CDR3 in DNA: TGTGCCAGCAGTGTCCAGAACAGATTAACTAACTATGGCTACACCTTC. Translation gives CASSVQNRLTNYGYTF. The V gene is TRBV6-1, the J gene TRBJ1-2; D gene unclear. The CDR3 runs to 16 residues. V lost 4 bases and J lost 0, with 15 bases in between. Germline assignment: CDR1 MNHNS and CDR2 SASEGT.

The V and J genes are TRBV2 and TRBJ1-5, with a tentative D call TRBD1 (5 bases). V was pared by 8 bases and J by 4 bases, with 12 bases between. The CDR3 totals 13 residues. From germline, CDR1 is SNHLY and CDR2 FYNNEI. CDR3 nucleotide sequence: TGTGCCAGCGGCTTCGGGGGGAATCAGCCCCAGCATTTT. Translated, it gives CASGFGGNQPQHF.

This clone came up a few times. This rearrangement joins TRBV9 to TRBJ1-1; no firm D call. CDR1 and CDR2 (germline): SGDLS, YYNGEE. The CDR3 length is 14 residues. V lost 2 bases and J 6 bases, leaving 14 bases between the germline ends. The CDR3 DNA reads TGTGCCAGCAGCGTCGACATATTGGCTCCTGAAGCTTTCTTT. It specifies CASSVDILAPEAFF.

The V call is TRBV9, the J call TRBJ1-2; D call uncertain. The CDR3 has 14 residues. Germline V gene sequence: CDR1 SGDLS, CDR2 YYNGEE. V lost 0 bases and J 4 bases, leaving 10 bases between the germline ends. As DNA, the CDR3 is TGTGCCAGCAGCGTAGAAAGGGCGAGCTATGGCTACACCTTC. Translated, it gives CASSVERASYGYTF.

The V gene is TRBV7-8, the J gene TRBJ2-7; 8 positions match TRBD1. Germline V lookup: CDR1 SGHVS, CDR2 FQNEAQ. Losses at the gene ends were 1 base for V and 4 bases for J; bases not matched to a gene: 6. The CDR3 covers 15 residues. This CDR3 reads CASSLGATGEYEQYF. For the CDR3, the DNA is TGTGCCAGCAGCTTAGGCGCGACAGGGGAATACGAGCAGTACTTC. Full variable domain (outside the CDR3, taken from reference TRBV7-8 and TRBJ2-7): GAGVSQSPRYKVAKRGQDVALRCDPISGHVSLFWYQQALGQGPEFLTYFQNEAQLDKSGLPSDRFFAERPEGSVSTLKIQRTQQEDSAVYLCASSLGATGEYEQYFGPGTRLTVT.

The chain's CDR3 is CASSLDGAVEGKSGYTF. In nucleotides, the CDR3 is TGTGCCAGCAGCTTGGATGGGGCTGTCGAGGGGAAGAGCGGCTACACCTTC. J is TRBJ1-2 and V is TRBV5-6; TRBD1 is a possible D gene (5 bases). CDR3 length: 17 amino acids. Trimming took off 0 bases at V and 8 bases at J, with 23 bases between the two ends. Germline V CDR1 and CDR2: SGHDT, YYEEEE. Filled out from reference TRBV5-6 and TRBJ1-2, the complete variable domain reads DAGVTQSPTHLIKTRGQQVTLRCSPKSGHDTVSWYQQALGQGPQFIFQYYEEEERQRGNFPDRFSGHQFPNYSSELNVNALLLGDSALYLCASSLDGAVEGKSGYTFGSGTRLTVV.

CDR3 DNA: TGCGCCAGCAGCCCCCAGTCCACGGTTTTCTACGAGCAGTACTTC. Translated: CASSPQSTVFYEQYF. V and J are TRBV4-3 and TRBJ2-7; D uncertain. V was cut by 4 bases and J by 3 bases, with 16 bases left in between. The CDR3 is made up of 15 amino acids. Germline-derived CDR1 and CDR2 are LGHNA and YSLEER.

This chain uses TRBV2 with TRBJ1-4; tentative D call: TRBD1 (5 bases). V dropped 5 bases and J dropped 8 bases, with 18 bases sitting between them. The CDR3 sequence is 15 residues long. Germline V gives CDR1 SNHLY, CDR2 FYNNEI. The CDR3, as DNA: TGTGCCAGCAGTCCCCCTGCAGGGCGGGAGGAAAAACTGTTTTTT. Translating it yields CASSPPAGREEKLFF.

This rearrangement joins TRBV27 to TRBJ2-7; D may be TRBD2 (6 bases). V was cut by 5 bases and J by 0 bases, with 17 bases left in between. Germline values: CDR1 MNHEY, CDR2 SMNVEV (reference sequence). The length of the CDR3 is 16 residues. CDR3 amino acids: CASSPALVGGSYEQYF. CDR3 sequence (DNA): TGTGCCAGCAGTCCCGCCCTAGTGGGGGGCTCCTACGAGCAGTACTTC.

This chain uses TRBV10-3 with TRBJ1-5; D gene uncertain. Between the trimmed V and J ends, which lost 4 bases and 4 bases, there was a span of 11 bases. The CDR3 totals 14 residues. The germline V gene has CDR1 ENHRY and CDR2 SYGVKD. CDR3 coding DNA: TGTGCCATCAGTGGGGCCGCTCAAAATCAGCCCCAGCATTTT. This translates into CAISGAAQNQPQHF.

The J gene is TRBJ2-7, the V gene TRBV6-1; no clear D. This CDR3 comprises 12 residues. Germline values: CDR1 MNHNS, CDR2 SASEGT. V was clipped by 7 bases and J by 5 bases, with 12 bases between them. The chain's CDR3 is CASTTSLDEQYF. The CDR3 DNA is TGTGCCAGCACCACAAGCCTGGACGAGCAGTACTTC.

The V and J genes are TRBV2 and TRBJ2-7; no clear D gene. The CDR3 has 13 residues. The germline CDR1 and CDR2 sequences are SNHLY and FYNNEI. V dropped 4 bases and J dropped 2 bases, with 9 bases sitting between them. CDR3 nucleotides: TGTGCCAGCAGTGGAGAGTTAGCCTACGAGCAGTACTTC. It translates to CASSGELAYEQYF. The complete variable domain, with remaining parts taken from reference TRBV2 and TRBJ2-7, reads EPEVTQTPSHQVTQMGQEVILRCVPISNHLYFYWYRQILGQKVEFLVSFYNNEISEKSEIFDDQFSVERPDGSNFTLKIRSTKLEDSAMYFCASSGELAYEQYFGPGTRLTVT.

The chain employs TRBV27 and TRBJ2-1, with 11 bases aligning to TRBD2. The V gene's germline CDR1 is MNHEY and CDR2 SMNVEV (reference sequence). This CDR3 contains 15 residues. V shed 3 bases, J shed 8 bases, and the junction held 6 bases outside the gene matches. The CDR3 loop is CASSFWLAGGYEQFF. The CDR3 coding sequence is TGTGCCAGCAGTTTTTGGCTAGCGGGGGGATATGAGCAGTTCTTC.

V and J are TRBV4-2 and TRBJ1-6, with D maybe TRBD1 (6 bases). This CDR3 is 16 amino acids long. Between the trimmed V and J ends, which lost 3 bases and 4 bases, there was a span of 13 bases. Germline V gene data show CDR1 as LGHNA and CDR2 as YNFKEQ. CDR3 loop: CASSQDPGHYNSPLHF. CDR3 bases: TGTGCCAGCAGCCAGGATCCGGGACATTATAATTCACCCCTCCACTTT.

The chain employs TRBV19 and TRBJ1-5; 8 bases are shared with TRBD1. Germline V gene sequence: CDR1 LNHDA, CDR2 SQIVND (reference sequence). V dropped 5 bases and J dropped 2; count of bases not matched to a gene: 5. The CDR3 loop spans 15 amino acids. CDR3 protein: CASSPDRVGNQPQHF. The CDR3 nucleotides read TGTGCCAGTAGTCCGGACAGGGTTGGCAATCAGCCCCAGCATTTT.

The genes are TRBV15 and TRBJ2-7, with D possibly TRBD2 on 6 matching bases. Germline lookup yields CDR1 LNHNV and CDR2 YYDKDF (reference sequence). V was clipped by 5 bases and J by 3 bases, with 17 bases between them. CDR3 length: 15 amino acids. The CDR3 DNA follows: TGTGCCACCAGCGTAACAGGCGGCGGGATCTACGAGCAGTACTTC. This encodes CATSVTGGGIYEQYF.

The chain has TRBV13 and TRBJ2-2; D gene ambiguous. Germline assignment: CDR1 PRHDT and CDR2 FYEKMQ (reference sequence). The CDR3 extends over 13 amino acids. The V end lost 5 bases, the J end lost 4 bases, and 8 bases lay between the germline ends. CDR3 loop: CASSPPSTGELFF. The CDR3 region has the DNA TGTGCCAGCAGCCCCCCAAGCACCGGGGAGCTGTTTTTT.

This clone was detected once. The chain has TRBV27 and TRBJ2-1; tentatively, D is TRBD1 (6 bases). The length of the CDR3 is 16 residues. The V end was cut by 4 bases, the J end by 7 bases, with 20 bases between. From germline, CDR1 is MNHEY and CDR2 SMNVEV (reference sequence). The CDR3 is CASSSSGWGPGNEQFF. CDR3 DNA: TGTGCCAGCAGTTCATCAGGGTGGGGGCCAGGGAATGAGCAGTTCTTC.

V is TRBV19 and J is TRBJ1-2, with 7 bases aligning to TRBD1. J lost 0 bases, V lost 0 bases, and 1 base had no gene match. Germline V gene lookup returns CDR1 LNHDA and CDR2 SQIVND (reference sequence). The length of the CDR3 is 15 residues. The CDR3 nucleotides are TGTGCCAGTAGTATAGATGGGACAGCTAACTATGGCTACACCTTC. The encoded protein is CASSIDGTANYGYTF.

This clone occurred a few times. The V gene is TRBV4-3, the J gene TRBJ1-3; 8 bases fit TRBD1. The CDR3 runs 16 residues. CDR1 and CDR2 from the germline V gene are LGHNA and YSLEER. J lost 2 bases, V lost 4 bases, and 7 bases had no gene match. Here the CDR3 reads CASSPIDRGTGNTIYF. CDR3 coding DNA: TGCGCCAGCAGCCCAATCGACAGGGGAACTGGAAACACCATATATTTT.

The V call is TRBV7-9, the J call TRBJ1-2; D remains ambiguous. The germline V gene encodes CDR1 SEHNR and CDR2 FQNEAQ (reference sequence). The CDR3 has 12 amino acids. Trimming stripped 7 bases from V and 5 bases from J, with 11 bases between. CDR3 amino acids: CASTPGGYGYTF. The DNA of the CDR3 is TGTGCCAGCACCCCCGGAGGGTATGGCTACACCTTC.

The V gene is TRBV10-3, the J gene TRBJ1-5; D gene ambiguous. Germline V gene lookup returns CDR1 ENHRY and CDR2 SYGVKD. The CDR3 has 16 residues. The V gene lost 4 bases and the J gene lost 8 bases, with 21 bases spanning the gap. The CDR3 bases are TGTGCCATCAGTGCCTGGATGGACGTTGAGGGCGAGCCCCAGCATTTT. It is translated as CAISAWMDVEGEPQHF.